A single sample is the source of the 21 T cell receptor beta chains below, sequenced in a study of PD-L1 blockade in urothelial cancer. This table comes from immunoSEQ multiplex PCR, and its TCRdb copy is limited to in-frame clones, with some not included. The data contain about 110,000 clones, around 82% of them singletons. Here the sequenced sample was PBMCs, taken around atezolizumab (anti-PD-L1) treatment. These receptors came from a man aged 45-60 years with urothelial cancer.

The V gene is TRBV4-1, the J gene TRBJ1-1; 12 bases are shared with TRBD1. Germline V lookup: CDR1 MGHRA, CDR2 YSYEKL. The CDR3 is made up of 15 amino acids. Trimming cost V 4 bases and J 6 bases; bases outside gene matches: 6. The CDR3 nucleotides read TGCGCCAGCAGCCGCCGGGACAGGGGGCAAGCTGAAGCTTTCTTT. This codes for CASSRRDRGQAEAFF.

CDR3 nucleotide sequence: TGCAGCGTTGAAGATAACCACGCCGCGGGGCTCTACGAGCAGTACTTC. It specifies CSVEDNHAAGLYEQYF. The chain is built from TRBV29-1 and TRBJ2-7, with D possibly matching TRBD2 (6 bases). V gave up 0 bases and J gave up 3 bases, with 18 bases separating them. The CDR3 sequence is 16 residues long. From germline, CDR1 is SQVTM and CDR2 ANQGSEA.

The chain uses TRBV27 and TRBJ2-3, with 7 bases that match TRBD2. CDR1 is MNHEY and CDR2 is SMNVEV in the germline V gene (reference sequence). V lost 7 bases and J lost 0; bases outside the gene matches: 16. The CDR3 has 18 amino acids. CDR3 DNA sequence: TGTGCCAGCACAACCCGGCTAGCGGAGTTCACTAGCACAGATACGCAGTATTTT. Translating gives CASTTRLAEFTSTDTQYF.

A few counts support this clone. This chain links TRBV29-1 with TRBJ2-5, with 9 bases identical to TRBD1. Germline V gene sequence: CDR1 SQVTM, CDR2 ANQGSEA. CDR3 size: 15 residues. V was pared by 4 bases and J by 5 bases, with 11 bases of the junction left unmatched. The CDR3 protein is CSVVPNTGGWETQYF. In nucleotides, the CDR3 is TGCAGCGTTGTTCCCAATACAGGGGGCTGGGAGACCCAGTACTTC. Filled out from reference TRBV29-1 and TRBJ2-5, the complete variable domain reads SAVISQKPSRDICQRGTSLTIQCQVDSQVTMMFWYRQQPGQSLTLIATANQGSEATYESGFVIDKFPISRPNLTFSTLTVSNMSPEDSSIYLCSVVPNTGGWETQYFGPGTRLLVL.

The J gene is TRBJ1-2, the V gene TRBV28; the match to TRBD1 covers 8 bases. CDR3 length: 16 residues. Germline-derived CDR1 and CDR2 are MDHEN and SYDVKM. The J segment lost 8 bases and the V segment lost 4 bases, leaving 15 bases of the junction unmatched. For the CDR3, the DNA is TGTGCCAGCAGTTGGGGGAGGGACAGGTTTTCTAGAGGCTACACCTTC. As protein: CASSWGRDRFSRGYTF.

This clone was observed a few times. The chain recombines TRBV5-1 with TRBJ2-1; D remains unclear. Trimming took off 3 bases at V and 10 bases at J, with 8 bases between the two ends. The CDR3 has 11 residues. Germline lookup yields CDR1 SGHRS and CDR2 YFSETQ. In DNA, the CDR3 is TGCGCCAGCAGCTCACATTCGGAGCAGTTCTTC. Translated, it gives CASSSHSEQFF.

DNA for the CDR3: TGTGCCGGCACCTTGGCGGGAACTGGAAACACCATATATTTT. The encoded protein is CAGTLAGTGNTIYF. The chain uses TRBV2 and TRBJ1-3; no clear D gene. V lost 11 bases and J lost 2, with 16 bases in between. CDR3 size: 14 residues. Looked up from germline, CDR1 is SNHLY and CDR2 is FYNNEI.

The genes are TRBV4-1 and TRBJ2-1, with 7 bases that match TRBD1. This CDR3 region has 16 residues. Germline V gene lookup returns CDR1 MGHRA and CDR2 YSYEKL. Losses at the gene ends were 3 bases for V and 5 bases for J; bases not matched to a gene: 10. In DNA form, the CDR3 reads TGCGCCAGCAGCCATTTTGACAGGGACAACGACAATGAGCAGTTCTTC. It codes for CASSHFDRDNDNEQFF.

The chain joins TRBV30 to TRBJ1-6, with D maybe TRBD1 (6 bases). The CDR3 has 15 amino acids. V was shortened by 2 bases and J by 14 bases, with 22 bases between the two germline ends. Germline V gene lookup returns CDR1 GTSNPN and CDR2 SVGIG (reference sequence). The DNA of the CDR3 is TGTGCCTGGAGTACAGGGACGCTCCCCCTCGTGTCCCTCCACTTT. It is translated as CAWSTGTLPLVSLHF.

This chain joins TRBV7-2 and TRBJ2-7, with 12 bases fitting TRBD2. V lost 5 bases to trimming and J lost 4 bases; unmatched junction nucleotides: 6. CDR3 length equals 15 residues. The germline V gene has CDR1 SGHTA and CDR2 FQGNSA. CDR3 sequence: CASSPRTSGTYEQYF. CDR3 in DNA: TGTGCCAGCAGCCCCAGGACTAGCGGGACGTACGAGCAGTACTTC.

This chain connects TRBV6-5 to TRBJ2-3; 9 bases map to TRBD2. Germline V lookup: CDR1 MNHEY, CDR2 SVGAGI. V dropped 4 bases and J dropped 5; count of bases not matched to a gene: 10. CDR3 length: 16 amino acids. CDR3 nucleotides: TGTGCCAGCAGTTCTGACGGACTAGCGCTTGGAGATACGCAGTATTTT. Translation: CASSSDGLALGDTQYF.

Worth noting for this clone: Germline and junction disagree at one end, which may indicate a read error. The genes are TRBV7-9 and TRBJ2-1; tentatively, D is TRBD2 (6 bases). Germline CDR1 is SEHNR and CDR2 is FQNEAQ (reference sequence). The CDR3 totals 14 residues. CDR3 residues: CASSLDLERASKVF. The DNA of the CDR3 is TGTGCCAGCAGCTTGGATTTGGAGCGGGCGTCCAAGGTCTTC.

This clone showed up just a few times. DNA for the CDR3: TGTGCCAGCAGCACGAGTACTGAATCTGAAGCTTTCTTT. Translating it yields CASSTSTESEAFF. The rearrangement uses TRBV11-2 and TRBJ1-1; D ambiguous. Germline-derived CDR1 and CDR2 are SGHAT and FQNNGV. The CDR3 has 13 residues. The germline V and J ends were trimmed by 5 bases and 6 bases, with 13 bases remaining between them.

V gene TRBV5-1 combines with J gene TRBJ2-2; no firm D call. Trimming stripped 4 bases from V and 1 base from J, with 14 bases between. This CDR3 is 16 amino acids long. From germline, CDR1 is SGHRS and CDR2 YFSETQ. CDR3 sequence (DNA): TGCGCCAGCAGCCCCCGCCCTAATAGGAACACCGGGGAGCTGTTTTTT. Amino acids: CASSPRPNRNTGELFF.

The chain links TRBV7-9 to TRBJ2-2; 8 nucleotides align to TRBD2. This CDR3 has 15 amino acids. Germline trimming cut 1 base from V and 9 bases from J; bases unmatched to any gene: 7. Germline CDR1 and CDR2: SEHNR and FQNEAQ (reference sequence). For the CDR3, the DNA is TGTGCCAGCAGCTTAGGCGGACTAGCCAACCGGGAGCTGTTTTTT. Encoded protein: CASSLGGLANRELFF.

The chain is built from TRBV19 and TRBJ2-1, with 7 bases fitting TRBD2. Unmatched junction bases numbered 6, after V lost 5 bases and J lost 2 bases. This CDR3 is built from 15 residues. Germline lookup yields CDR1 LNHDA and CDR2 SQIVND (reference sequence). CDR3 DNA sequence: TGTGCCAGTAGTCCCGGACTAGTTCCCTACAATGAGCAGTTCTTC. As protein: CASSPGLVPYNEQFF.

The chain employs TRBV7-8 and TRBJ1-2; D is ambiguous. Trimming cost V 0 bases and J 6 bases, with 11 bases left between them. The CDR3 consists of 14 residues. Germline assignment: CDR1 SGHVS and CDR2 FQNEAQ. The chain's CDR3 is CASSLAGRTDGYTF. The CDR3, as DNA: TGTGCCAGCAGCTTAGCTGGGAGAACCGATGGCTACACCTTC.

This chain connects TRBV7-3 to TRBJ2-2; 10 nucleotides match TRBD2. CDR1 SGHTA and CDR2 FQGTGA come from the germline V gene. This CDR3 comprises 16 residues. Losses at the gene ends were 5 bases for V and 4 bases for J; bases not matched to a gene: 7. CDR3: CASSAGLARGTGELFF. The CDR3 DNA is TGTGCCAGCAGCGCGGGACTAGCGCGGGGCACCGGGGAGCTGTTTTTT.

V usage is TRBV7-2 and J usage is TRBJ1-6, with 7 bases aligning to TRBD1. CDR3 length: 13 amino acids. The germline gives CDR1 SGHTA, CDR2 FQGNSA. The V gene end was trimmed by 9 bases and the J gene end by 10 bases; junction bases not matched to a gene: 9. CDR3 DNA: TGTGCCAGTAAAGACAGGGTGGGCTCACCCCTCCACTTT. Its translation is CASKDRVGSPLHF.

J is TRBJ2-5 and V is TRBV2; D may be TRBD1 (6 bases). This CDR3 spans 15 amino acids. V was clipped by 6 bases and J by 2 bases, with 16 bases between them. CDR1 and CDR2 from the germline V gene are SNHLY and FYNNEI. This CDR3 reads CASRLQGTTQETQYF. Written as DNA, the CDR3 is TGTGCCAGCAGACTACAGGGAACTACTCAAGAGACCCAGTACTTC.

This clone was counted only a few times. V usage is TRBV4-2 and J usage is TRBJ1-2; 9 nucleotides line up with TRBD1. Germline-derived CDR1 and CDR2 are LGHNA and YNFKEQ. The CDR3 extends over 16 amino acids. V lost 7 bases to trimming and J lost 6 bases; unmatched junction nucleotides: 15. The CDR3 DNA is TGTGCCAGCAACCTGTCCCCGGGACAGGGACAGAATGGCTACACCTTC. Residues: CASNLSPGQGQNGYTF.